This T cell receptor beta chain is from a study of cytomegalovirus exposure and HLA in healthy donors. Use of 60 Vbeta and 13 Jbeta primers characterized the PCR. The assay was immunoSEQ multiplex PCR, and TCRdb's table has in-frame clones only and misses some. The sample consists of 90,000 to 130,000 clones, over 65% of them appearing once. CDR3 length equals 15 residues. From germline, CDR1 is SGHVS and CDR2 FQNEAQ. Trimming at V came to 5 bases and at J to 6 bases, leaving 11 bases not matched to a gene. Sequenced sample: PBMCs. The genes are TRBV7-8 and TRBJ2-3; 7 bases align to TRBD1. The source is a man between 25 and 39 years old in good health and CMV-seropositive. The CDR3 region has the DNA TGTGCCAGCAGCCCGAGGACAGGACTCGGGGATACGCAGTATTTT. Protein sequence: CASSPRTGLGDTQYF.